These 23 T cell receptor beta chains share one sample of origin, sequenced in a study of T cell clonality in common variable immunodeficiency. Findings and limits, study-wide: In common variable immunodeficiency, TCR beta chains reportedly carried fewer deletions and N-nucleotide insertions.

These receptors have no known antigen. Assay: immunoSEQ multiplex PCR; the TCRdb copy retains only in-frame clones and omits some. Singletons are absent from the sample, which has around 42,000 clones. Material: peripheral blood mononuclear cells. The source is a human donor with common variable immunodeficiency.

This clone was recorded many times. The CDR3 goes on 3 residues after the read ends, and that part is filled in from the germline J gene. This sequence joins TRBV2 and TRBJ1-1; 12 bases are shared with TRBD1. Per the germline V gene, CDR1 is SNHLY and CDR2 is FYNNEI. This CDR3 comprises 17 residues. V trimming: 8 bases; J trimming: 1 base; junction bases outside the gene matches: 11. The CDR3: CASPNAGQGAPNTEAFF. Incomplete CDR3 DNA: TGTGCCAGCCCCAACGCGGGACAGGGGGCGCCGAACACTGAA.

Note on this clone: The CDR3 extends 3 residues past the end of the read, so its final part is completed from the germline J gene. V is TRBV20-1 and J is TRBJ1-6; D is unresolved. V was shortened by 0 bases and J by 6 bases, with 9 bases between the two germline ends. Germline CDR1 reads DFQATT; CDR2 reads SNEGSKA (reference sequence). The CDR3 consists of 14 residues. CDR3 DNA (partial): TGCAGTGCTAGAGATTTGCAGCGTAATTCACCC. This codes for CSARDLQRNSP. The complete CDR3 protein is CSARDLQRNSPLHF.

This clone was seen ten or more times. The CDR3 end is not reached by the read, which stops 3 residues before it; the germline J gene fills it in. The chain employs TRBV10-1 and TRBJ2-1; D is perhaps TRBD1 (6 bases). Trimming took off 5 bases at V and 4 bases at J, with 18 bases between the two ends. CDR1 is WNHNN, CDR2 SYGVQD, per germline (reference sequence). The CDR3 is 16 residues long. The CDR3 protein is CASSKLEGVGYNEQFF. CDR3 bases read: TGCGCCAGCAGTAAGCTCGAGGGGGTGGGATACAATGAG.

This clone was recorded a few times. The read halts 3 residues ahead of the CDR3 end, with the missing end drawn from the germline J gene. This chain uses TRBV19 with TRBJ1-1, with 8 bases identical to TRBD1. From germline, CDR1 is LNHDA and CDR2 SQIVND (reference sequence). The CDR3 sequence is 15 residues long. V lost 7 bases to trimming and J lost 2 bases; unmatched junction nucleotides: 9. CDR3 protein: CASTAGGLGNTEAFF. The CDR3 DNA, read in part, is TGTGCCAGTACGGCAGGGGGCCTTGGTAACACTGAA.

A remark on this clone: The missing CDR3 end, 3 residues past where the read stops, is filled in from the germline J gene. J is TRBJ2-3 and V is TRBV30; 7 nucleotides agree with TRBD1. V was clipped by 5 bases and J by 4 bases; unmatched bases: 6. CDR1 and CDR2 from the germline V gene are GTSNPN and SVGIG (reference sequence). The CDR3 is 13 amino acids. The CDR3 region is CAWQKGQSDTQYF. The part of the CDR3 DNA that was read is TGTGCCTGGCAAAAGGGACAGTCAGATACG.

About this clone itself: Coverage ceases 3 residues before the CDR3 finishes, and the germline J gene fills in the end. The V and J genes are TRBV7-6 and TRBJ2-3, with D maybe TRBD1 (5 bases). The CDR3 sequence is 16 residues long. Trimming stripped 9 bases from V and 0 bases from J, with 19 bases between. Germline CDR1 SGHVS, CDR2 FNYEAQ. The sequenced part of the CDR3 DNA is TGTGCCAGGGTTCTACCCTGGGGCTTTAGCACAGATACG. Translation: CARVLPWGFSTDT. The whole CDR3 reads CARVLPWGFSTDTQYF.

This clone was seen many times. From the germline J gene comes the end of the CDR3, since the read stops 3 residues before it. The chain has TRBV2 and TRBJ1-5; D gene unclear. V was trimmed by 5 bases and J by 2 bases, leaving 10 bases between them. The CDR3 is made up of 14 amino acids. CDR1 and CDR2 from the germline V gene are SNHLY and FYNNEI. CDR3 sequence reads: CASSPDIGNQPQHF. The part of the CDR3 DNA that was read is TGTGCCAGCAGTCCAGACATAGGCAATCAGCCC. The complete variable domain, with remaining parts taken from reference TRBV2 and TRBJ1-5, reads EPEVTQTPSHQVTQMGQEVILRCVPISNHLYFYWYRQILGQKVEFLVSFYNNEISEKSEIFDDQFSVERPDGSNFTLKIRSTKLEDSAMYFCASSPDIGNQPQHFGDGTRLSIL.

Comment on this clone: The DNA ends 3 residues before the CDR3 does, and the rest of the CDR3 is filled in from the germline J gene. The chain combines TRBV18 with TRBJ2-7, with a weak D call TRBD1 (6 bases). The CDR3 consists of 14 residues. CDR1 and CDR2 (germline): KGHSH, LQKENI. V was clipped by 3 bases and J by 0 bases, with 9 bases between them. Here the CDR3 reads CASSPDRNSYEQYF. Partial CDR3 DNA: TGTGCCAGCTCACCCGACAGGAACTCCTACGAG.

Concerning this clone itself: The CDR3 goes on 3 residues after the read ends, and that part is filled in from the germline J gene. This rearrangement joins TRBV30 to TRBJ1-6, with 8 bases identical to TRBD1. The germline V gene has CDR1 GTSNPN and CDR2 SVGIG (reference sequence). V lost 3 bases, J lost 9 bases, and 13 bases stayed unmatched. The CDR3 extends over 16 amino acids. The DNA read from the CDR3 is TGTGCCTGGAGGCTCGCAGACAGGGGTTCTACTTCACCC. Its translation is CAWRLADRGSTSP. In full, the CDR3 reads CAWRLADRGSTSPLHF.

This clone occurred many times. Coverage ceases 3 residues before the CDR3 finishes, and the germline J gene fills in the end. V usage is TRBV2 and J usage is TRBJ1-2, with TRBD1 as a possible D gene (5 bases). CDR3 length: 14 residues. The V gene lost 6 bases and the J gene lost 6 bases, with 17 bases spanning the gap. Germline V CDR1 and CDR2: SNHLY, FYNNEI. CDR3: CASRTGRGDHGYTF. CDR3 bases read: TGTGCCAGCAGGACGGGGCGGGGAGATCATGGC.

Ten or more counts support this clone. The read halts 3 residues ahead of the CDR3 end, with the missing end drawn from the germline J gene. This chain joins TRBV14 and TRBJ2-3, with D perhaps matching TRBD1 (5 bases). The CDR3 extends over 14 amino acids. V was clipped by 3 bases and J by 4 bases, with 11 bases between them. Germline CDR1 SGHDN, CDR2 FVKESK. The covered CDR3 bases are TGTGCCAGCAGCCATGCCTGGGGCCCAGATACG. Protein product: CASSHAWGPDT. The complete CDR3 reads CASSHAWGPDTQYF.

Ten or more counts support this clone. The sequence runs out 3 residues before the end of the CDR3; the remainder is reconstructed from the germline J gene. V gene TRBV5-1 combines with J gene TRBJ2-5; a possible D gene is TRBD1 (5 bases). Germline CDR1 is SGHRS and CDR2 is YFSETQ. This CDR3 contains 15 residues. The V end lost 1 base, the J end lost 5 bases, and 15 bases lay between the germline ends. The sequenced part of the CDR3 DNA is TGCGCCAGCAGCTTGTTGCAGGGCGAGATGGAGACC. Amino acids: CASSLLQGEMET. The whole CDR3 reads CASSLLQGEMETQYF.

A word on this clone: The read stops 3 residues short of the end of the CDR3; the missing end is completed from the germline J gene. V gene TRBV2 combines with J gene TRBJ2-2, with 9 positions matching TRBD2. J was trimmed by 6 bases and V by 4 bases; bases with no gene match: 6. The CDR3 runs to 15 residues. CDR1 and CDR2 (germline): SNHLY, FYNNEI. The covered CDR3 bases are TGTGCCAGCAGTGTGGCGGGAGGGCGCCCCGGGGAG. As protein: CASSVAGGRPGE. The full CDR3 sequence reads CASSVAGGRPGELFF.

This clone showed up just a few times. From the germline J gene comes the end of the CDR3, since the read stops 3 residues before it. The rearrangement uses TRBV18 and TRBJ2-7; 8 bases agree with TRBD2. The CDR3 is 15 amino acids. Germline V gene data show CDR1 as KGHSH and CDR2 as LQKENI. Unmatched junction bases numbered 9, after V lost 3 bases and J lost 5 bases. Here the CDR3 reads CASSPQRGREDEQYF. The sequenced part of the CDR3 DNA is TGTGCCAGCTCACCCCAGCGGGGGAGGGAGGACGAG. Full variable domain (remainder filled in from reference TRBV18 and TRBJ2-7): NAGVMQNPRHLVRRRGQEARLRCSPMKGHSHVYWYRQLPEEGLKFMVYLQKENIIDESGMPKERFSAEFPKEGPSILRIQQVVRGDSAAYFCASSPQRGREDEQYFGPGTRLTVT.

This clone was seen many times. Read sequence stops 3 residues before the CDR3 end, and the germline J gene provides the missing end. V is TRBV5-1 and J is TRBJ1-5; a weak D match, TRBD1 (5 bases). V dropped 0 bases and J dropped 7 bases, with 8 bases sitting between them. CDR1 SGHRS and CDR2 YFSETQ come from the germline V gene. The length of the CDR3 is 13 residues. CDR3 DNA (partial): TGCGCCAGCAGCTTGGAGGGGTACCAGCCC. Amino acids: CASSLEGYQP. Given in full, the CDR3 is CASSLEGYQPQHF.

There are a few counts of this clone. The read terminates 3 residues before the CDR3 end, so the remaining end is supplied by the germline J gene. The chain joins TRBV7-8 to TRBJ2-2; a possible D gene is TRBD1 (6 bases). The CDR3 runs 16 residues. Looked up from germline, CDR1 is SGHVS and CDR2 is FQNEAQ. V lost 5 bases, J lost 2 bases, and 15 bases lay in between. The DNA read from the CDR3 is TGTGCCAGCAGCCCGAGGGGCAGGGGAAACACCGGGGAG. Its protein is CASSPRGRGNTGE. The entire CDR3 is CASSPRGRGNTGELFF.

As regards this clone: The read stops 3 residues short of the end of the CDR3; the missing end is completed from the germline J gene. This chain joins TRBV19 and TRBJ1-5; 7 bases line up with TRBD1. CDR1 is LNHDA, CDR2 SQIVND, per germline (reference sequence). Unmatched junction bases numbered 4, after V lost 5 bases and J lost 6 bases. The CDR3 is 13 residues long. The CDR3 region is CASSPTGSQPQHF. The sequenced CDR3 bases are TGTGCCAGTAGTCCGACAGGGTCTCAGCCC.

This clone was found a few times. Read sequence stops 3 residues before the CDR3 end, and the germline J gene provides the missing end. The V and J genes are TRBV30 and TRBJ1-6, with D perhaps TRBD1 (5 bases). The V gene's germline CDR1 is GTSNPN and CDR2 SVGIG (reference sequence). Trimming removed 4 bases at V and 7 bases at J, with 8 bases between. CDR3 length: 12 amino acids. CDR3 in amino acids: CAWTTGNSPLHF. CDR3 DNA, as far as it was read: TGTGCCTGGACCACAGGCAATTCACCC.

This clone occurred many times. The CDR3 end is not reached by the read, which stops 3 residues before it; the germline J gene fills it in. The chain employs TRBV20-1 and TRBJ1-1; 8 bases are a match to TRBD1. The CDR3 has 15 amino acids. Germline values: CDR1 DFQATT, CDR2 SNEGSKA (reference sequence). V was pared by 0 bases and J by 5 bases, with 8 bases of the junction left unmatched. The CDR3 protein is CSARDRTGRRTEAFF. Incomplete CDR3 DNA: TGCAGTGCTAGAGATCGGACAGGGCGCCGAACTGAA.

This clone came up a few times. The CDR3 goes on 3 residues after the read ends, and that part is filled in from the germline J gene. The rearrangement links TRBV7-2 to TRBJ2-7; D remains ambiguous. This CDR3 comprises 13 residues. Trimming removed 3 bases at V and 6 bases at J, with 12 bases between. CDR1 and CDR2 (germline): SGHTA, FQGNSA. The sequenced CDR3 bases are TGTGCCAGCAGCTTCTCAGGTGGTGGCGAG. It encodes CASSFSGGGE. The complete CDR3 protein is CASSFSGGGEQYF. The whole variable domain, remainder taken from reference TRBV7-2 and TRBJ2-7, is GAGVSQSPSNKVTEKGKDVELRCDPISGHTALYWYRQSLGQGLEFLIYFQGNSAPDKSGLPSDRFSAERTGGSVSTLTIQRTQQEDSAVYLCASSFSGGGEQYFGPGTRLTVT.

This clone occurred a few times. The read stops 3 residues short of the end of the CDR3; the missing end is completed from the germline J gene. This chain connects TRBV6-2 or TRBV6-3 to TRBJ1-4; maybe TRBD1 (5 bases). There are 15 residues in the CDR3. The germline V and J ends were trimmed by 6 bases and 4 bases, with 15 bases remaining between them. The V gene's germline CDR1 is MNHEY and CDR2 SVGEGT. The CDR3 loop reads CASSFPTDNNEKLFF. Partial CDR3 DNA: TGTGCCAGCAGCTTCCCGACAGACAATAATGAAAAA.

This clone was observed a handful of times. Read coverage stops 3 residues before the CDR3 terminus; the germline J gene supplies the remainder. The chain employs TRBV13 and TRBJ1-1; maybe TRBD1 (5 bases). The CDR3 has 15 residues. Germline CDR1 and CDR2: PRHDT and FYEKMQ (reference sequence). V was trimmed by 5 bases and J by 3 bases, leaving 16 bases between them. The sequenced CDR3 bases are TGTGCCAGCAGCCCACTCCGGCGGGGGGACACTGAA. Translating gives CASSPLRRGDTE. The full CDR3 protein reads CASSPLRRGDTEAFF.

This clone was seen a few times. The missing CDR3 end, 3 residues past where the read stops, is filled in from the germline J gene. This chain uses TRBV6-2 or TRBV6-3 with TRBJ2-7; D unresolved. With 5 bases removed from V and 4 bases from J, the gap between germline ends came to 6 bases. The CDR3 has 11 amino acids. From germline, CDR1 is MNHEY and CDR2 SVGEGT. CDR3 DNA, as far as it was read: TGTGCCAGCAGTCAGATATACGAG. This codes for CASSQIYE. The CDR3 in full is CASSQIYEQYF.